This passage covers 25 T cell receptor beta chains from one sample sequenced in a study of beta chain features in type 1 diabetes. Study results and caveats: All four CD4+ subsets of Type 1 diabetes patients contained TCRB CDR3s that were moderately but significantly shorter.

Reverse transcription of all isolated RNA meant that expressed TCRB transcripts were sequenced. Libraries were prepared by immunoSEQ multiplex PCR; TCRdb keeps only in-frame clonotypes and omits some of them. The sample includes approximately 730,000 clones, around 15% of them seen just once. No antigens are known for them. The material sequenced was naive CD4+ T cells from blood. The origin of the receptors is a man aged 18 to 30 with type 1 diabetes.

A few counts support this clone. The rearrangement uses TRBV5-1 and TRBJ2-3; perhaps TRBD2 as D (7 bases). Germline V gene lookup returns CDR1 SGHRS and CDR2 YFSETQ. The CDR3 extends over 15 amino acids. With 4 bases removed from V and 1 base from J, the gap between germline ends came to 13 bases. The CDR3, as DNA: TGCGCCAGCAGCCCTTTGGGGGGGCGCACAGATACGCAGTATTTT. This codes for CASSPLGGRTDTQYF.

On this clone itself: This sample also contains other DNA sequences that code for the same CDR3. The V gene is TRBV5-1, the J gene TRBJ2-3, with D maybe TRBD2 (5 bases). The V end lost 0 bases, the J end lost 5 bases, and 7 bases lay between the germline ends. The germline V gene encodes CDR1 SGHRS and CDR2 YFSETQ. The CDR3 sequence is 13 residues long. CDR3 nucleotide sequence: TGCGCCAGCAGCTTGGAGGGAGAAGATACGCAGTATTTT. Protein product: CASSLEGEDTQYF. The full variable domain, in which reference TRBV5-1 and TRBJ2-3 provide the parts outside the CDR3, is KAGVTQTPRYLIKTRGQQVTLSCSPISGHRSVSWYQQTPGQGLQFLFEYFSETQRNKGNFPGRFSGRQFSNSRSEMNVSTLELGDSALYLCASSLEGEDTQYFGPGTRLTVL.

This clone was detected only a few times. The chain is built from TRBV28 and TRBJ1-2, with no clear D. The germline V gene has CDR1 MDHEN and CDR2 SYDVKM. The CDR3 contains 14 residues. The V and J ends lost 6 bases and 4 bases respectively, with 15 bases between them. DNA for the CDR3: TGTGCCAGCAGCCCGGACTCTCGGGGCTATGGCTACACCTTC. Residues: CASSPDSRGYGYTF.

This clone appeared a few times. Other DNA sequences in the same sample also yield this CDR3. The chain joins TRBV30 to TRBJ2-3; D is perhaps TRBD1 (5 bases). Trimming shortened V by 5 bases and J by 0 bases, and 6 bases separated the two germline ends. Germline V gene data show CDR1 as GTSNPN and CDR2 as SVGIG (reference sequence). The CDR3 runs to 12 residues. The CDR3: CAWGASTDTQYF. DNA of the CDR3: TGTGCCTGGGGGGCAAGCACAGATACGCAGTATTTT.

V gene TRBV28 combines with J gene TRBJ2-3, with D tentatively TRBD1 or TRBD2 (5 bases each). This CDR3 comprises 13 residues. The germline V and J ends were trimmed by 8 bases and 0 bases, with 9 bases remaining between them. Germline-derived CDR1 and CDR2 are MDHEN and SYDVKM. DNA for the CDR3: TGTGCCAGCCGGGGCTCTAGCACAGATACGCAGTATTTT. Its protein product is CASRGSSTDTQYF.

In regard to this clone: One end of the junction fails to match germline, which may point to a read error. The CDR3 sequence is CACSEGSGNTIYF. The CDR3 coding sequence is TGTGCCTGCAGCGAGGGATCTGGAAACACCATATATTTT. The chain uses TRBV6-5 and TRBJ1-3; the D is unclear. Germline V gene sequence: CDR1 MNHEY, CDR2 SVGAGI. The CDR3 is 13 residues long.

The table lists this clone with a few counts. The chain is built from TRBV5-1 and TRBJ2-5; TRBD2 matches at 7 bases. The CDR3 is 15 amino acids. Trimming removed 3 bases from V and 5 bases from J; junction bases left unmatched: 10. Germline V CDR1 and CDR2: SGHRS, YFSETQ. Here the CDR3 reads CASSSPAAGKETQYF. CDR3 bases: TGCGCCAGCAGCTCGCCCGCAGCGGGGAAGGAGACCCAGTACTTC.

This clone was seen a handful of times. This chain uses TRBV5-4 with TRBJ2-3, with D maybe TRBD1 (8 bases). This CDR3 region has 17 residues. Looked up from germline, CDR1 is SGHNT and CDR2 is YYREEE (reference sequence). V gave up 4 bases and J gave up 1 base, with 19 bases separating them. CDR3 in DNA: TGTGCCAGCAGCCCTACTAGGACAGGGAGGGGCACAGATACGCAGTATTTT. As protein: CASSPTRTGRGTDTQYF.

The chain is built from TRBV18 and TRBJ1-2; no firm D call. CDR1 and CDR2 from the germline V gene are KGHSH and LQKENI. The CDR3 spans 15 residues. The germline V and J ends were trimmed by 2 bases and 1 base, with 11 bases remaining between them. CDR3 DNA: TGTGCCAGCTCACCAACAGCGACCTTTAACTATGGCTACACCTTC. Translation: CASSPTATFNYGYTF.

The V call is TRBV18, the J call TRBJ1-1; 7 bases are a match to TRBD1. Germline V gene lookup returns CDR1 KGHSH and CDR2 LQKENI. The CDR3 runs to 15 residues. The V and J ends lost 1 base and 1 base, in that order; junction bases with no gene match: 3. The CDR3, as DNA: TGTGCCAGCTCACCACTAAGGGGGCCGAACACTGAAGCTTTCTTT. Amino acids: CASSPLRGPNTEAFF.

To note about this clone: In the same sample, other DNA sequences code for this CDR3. V is TRBV18 and J is TRBJ1-1; D unclear. Trimming left V 6 bases short and J 0 bases short, with 8 bases between. Germline V gene lookup returns CDR1 KGHSH and CDR2 LQKENI. The CDR3 sequence is 13 residues long. CDR3 amino acids: CASSPSMNTEAFF. In DNA form, the CDR3 reads TGTGCCAGCTCTCCGTCCATGAACACTGAAGCTTTCTTT. Variable domain in full (rest from reference TRBV18 and TRBJ1-1): NAGVMQNPRHLVRRRGQEARLRCSPMKGHSHVYWYRQLPEEGLKFMVYLQKENIIDESGMPKERFSAEFPKEGPSILRIQQVVRGDSAAYFCASSPSMNTEAFFGQGTRLTVV.

This clone was detected only a few times. The genes are TRBV9 and TRBJ2-3; D might be TRBD1 or TRBD2, each matching 5 bases. The CDR3 sequence is 16 residues long. V lost 3 bases, J lost 1 base, and 15 bases lay in between. Germline lookup yields CDR1 SGDLS and CDR2 YYNGEE. CDR3 protein: CASSDRTVRGTDTQYF. The DNA for the CDR3 is TGTGCCAGCAGCGACAGGACGGTGCGGGGCACAGATACGCAGTATTTT.

The chain has TRBV7-2 and TRBJ1-2; 7 bases fit TRBD1. V lost 4 bases to trimming and J lost 8 bases; unmatched junction nucleotides: 7. There are 13 residues in the CDR3. Germline values: CDR1 SGHTA, CDR2 FQGNSA. CDR3 sequence: CASSSGTEGGYTF. CDR3 DNA: TGTGCCAGCAGCTCCGGGACAGAAGGGGGCTACACCTTC.

The rearrangement uses TRBV7-9 and TRBJ2-2; 7 bases line up with TRBD1. There are 13 residues in the CDR3. V lost 6 bases, J lost 6 bases, and 4 bases stayed unmatched. In germline, CDR1 is SEHNR, CDR2 FQNEAQ (reference sequence). The CDR3 DNA reads as TGTGCCAGCAGGACAGGGTGGTCCGGGGAGCTGTTTTTT. This gives the protein CASRTGWSGELFF. The variable domain in full, completed from reference TRBV7-9 and TRBJ2-2, reads DTGVSQNPRHKITKRGQNVTFRCDPISEHNRLYWYRQTLGQGPEFLTYFQNEAQLEKSRLLSDRFSAERPKGSFSTLEIQRTEQGDSAMYLCASRTGWSGELFFGEGSRLTVL.

This clone was found a few times. In nucleotides, the CDR3 is TGTGCCATCAGTGGGAATAGCGGGGGGGCCCGGTACAATGAGCAGTTCTTC. Its protein is CAISGNSGGARYNEQFF. The chain recombines TRBV10-3 with TRBJ2-1, with 11 bases identical to TRBD2. V was pared by 4 bases and J by 4 bases, with 9 bases of the junction left unmatched. This CDR3 contains 17 residues. Germline CDR1 is ENHRY and CDR2 is SYGVKD.

This clone was seen more than once but under ten times. The J gene is TRBJ1-2, the V gene TRBV19, with 7 bases identical to TRBD1. Germline assignment: CDR1 LNHDA and CDR2 SQIVND (reference sequence). V lost 5 bases to trimming and J lost 8 bases; unmatched junction nucleotides: 11. CDR3 length: 14 amino acids. The CDR3 reads CASSRQGTAEGYTF. The CDR3, as DNA: TGTGCCAGTAGTCGACAGGGAACAGCAGAAGGCTACACCTTC.

The chain carries TRBV9 and TRBJ1-6; D gene unclear. The CDR3 extends over 16 amino acids. The V gene's germline CDR1 is SGDLS and CDR2 YYNGEE. V was clipped by 0 bases and J by 5 bases, with 12 bases between them. The CDR3: CASSVEVLGNNSPLHF. The CDR3 coding sequence is TGTGCCAGCAGCGTAGAAGTTCTAGGGAATAATTCACCCCTCCACTTT. The variable domain in full, completed from reference TRBV9 and TRBJ1-6, reads DSGVTQTPKHLITATGQRVTLRCSPRSGDLSVYWYQQSLDQGLQFLIQYYNGEERAKGNILERFSAQQFPDLHSELNLSSLELGDSALYFCASSVEVLGNNSPLHFGNGTRLTVT.

In the case of this clone: The sample holds other DNA sequences that translate to the same CDR3. This chain links TRBV30 with TRBJ2-5, with D maybe TRBD2 (5 bases). The CDR3 has 11 residues. Trimming removed 3 bases at V and 4 bases at J, with 6 bases between. The germline V gene has CDR1 GTSNPN and CDR2 SVGIG (reference sequence). The CDR3 spells CAWSGGETQYF. The CDR3 bases are TGTGCCTGGAGCGGAGGAGAGACCCAGTACTTC.

The chain is built from TRBV25-1 and TRBJ1-1; D gene ambiguous. The CDR3 consists of 10 residues. The V gene's germline CDR1 is MGHDK and CDR2 SYGVNS. V shed 8 bases and J shed 4 bases, with 5 bases lying between them. CDR3 sequence: CASRGTEAFF. Here the CDR3 DNA reads TGTGCCAGCCGAGGCACTGAAGCTTTCTTT. The variable domain in full, completed from reference TRBV25-1 and TRBJ1-1, reads EADIYQTPRYLVIGTGKKITLECSQTMGHDKMYWYQQDPGMELHLIHYSYGVNSTEKGDLSSESTVSRIRTEHFPLTLESARPSHTSQYLCASRGTEAFFGQGTRLTVV.

This clone showed up just a few times. The gene calls are TRBV5-6 and TRBJ1-3, with D hard to call. The ends were cut back, 2 bases at V and 2 bases at J, with 2 bases in the middle. The CDR3 is made up of 12 amino acids. CDR1 is SGHDT and CDR2 is YYEEEE in the germline V gene. Written as DNA, the CDR3 is TGTGCCAGCAGCTTAACTGGAAACACCATATATTTT. Translated, it gives CASSLTGNTIYF.

This clone was seen more than once but under ten times. J is TRBJ1-6 and V is TRBV13, with no clear D. This CDR3 has 14 amino acids. The germline V gene has CDR1 PRHDT and CDR2 FYEKMQ (reference sequence). With 4 bases removed from V and 7 bases from J, the gap between germline ends came to 11 bases. The CDR3, as DNA: TGTGCCAGCAGCTCCGGCGGCTTGAATTCACCCCTCCACTTT. It translates to CASSSGGLNSPLHF.

In its sample, this clone was seen a few times. V usage is TRBV18 and J usage is TRBJ2-5; D is unclear. In germline, CDR1 is KGHSH, CDR2 LQKENI. This CDR3 spans 17 amino acids. V was clipped by 1 base and J by 1 base, with 16 bases between them. The DNA of the CDR3 is TGTGCCAGCTCACCACTTCGTGGAACAGAACTCCAAGAGACCCAGTACTTC. This sequence encodes CASSPLRGTELQETQYF.

The V gene is TRBV25-1, the J gene TRBJ1-1; 11 bases agree with TRBD1. The germline gives CDR1 MGHDK, CDR2 SYGVNS. The J segment lost 4 bases and the V segment lost 6 bases, leaving 13 bases of the junction unmatched. CDR3 length equals 17 residues. CDR3 loop: CASSPPPDRGRPTEAFF. Written as DNA, the CDR3 is TGTGCCAGCAGCCCGCCTCCGGACAGGGGGCGACCCACTGAAGCTTTCTTT.

As concerns this clone: Other nucleotide sequences from this sample produce the same CDR3. V usage is TRBV30 and J usage is TRBJ1-1; D perhaps matches TRBD1 (6 bases). Germline V gene data show CDR1 as GTSNPN and CDR2 as SVGIG (reference sequence). This CDR3 has 13 amino acids. V was shortened by 0 bases and J by 3 bases, with 8 bases between the two germline ends. The CDR3 DNA is TGTGCCTGGAGTGTAGGGGGGTACACTGAAGCTTTCTTT. This translates into CAWSVGGYTEAFF.

There are a few counts of this clone. The chain employs TRBV19 and TRBJ1-4; D is undetermined. The CDR3 is 11 residues long. Trimming pared 5 bases from V and 5 bases from J, leaving 3 bases between. The germline CDR1 and CDR2 sequences are LNHDA and SQIVND (reference sequence). CDR3 nucleotides: TGTGCCAGTAGTTCGAATGAAAAACTGTTTTTT. It codes for CASSSNEKLFF. Based on the CDR3 plus reference TRBV19 and TRBJ1-4, the full variable domain is DGGITQSPKYLFRKEGQNVTLSCEQNLNHDAMYWYRQDPGQGLRLIYYSQIVNDFQKGDIAEGYSVSREKKESFPLTVTSAQKNPTAFYLCASSSNEKLFFGSGTQLSVL.